This TCR beta chain was profiled in a study of blood T cell repertoires in COVID-19. Study-wide background: T cells, B-cell-depleted T cells, or PBMCs supplied cDNA or gDNA.

The CDR3 covers 15 residues. Germline lookup yields CDR1 SGHRS and CDR2 YFSETQ. Trimming shortened V by 2 bases and J by 0 bases, and 11 bases separated the two germline ends. Recruitment covered about 26 US areas and drew participants whose ages spanned about 18 to 90 years. The assay was immunoSEQ multiplex PCR, and TCRdb's table has in-frame clones only and misses some. Counted here are about 300,000 clones, 90% occurring once; the ten biggest clones make up around 1.1%. The V and J genes are TRBV5-1 and TRBJ1-1; tentative D call: TRBD1 (5 bases). This sequence originates from a woman aged 30 to 39 who had recovered from COVID-19. Source material: PBMCs or T cells enriched from blood (not recorded which). CDR3: CASSLVGGMNTEAFF. In DNA, the CDR3 is TGCGCCAGCAGCTTAGTGGGGGGGATGAACACTGAAGCTTTCTTT.